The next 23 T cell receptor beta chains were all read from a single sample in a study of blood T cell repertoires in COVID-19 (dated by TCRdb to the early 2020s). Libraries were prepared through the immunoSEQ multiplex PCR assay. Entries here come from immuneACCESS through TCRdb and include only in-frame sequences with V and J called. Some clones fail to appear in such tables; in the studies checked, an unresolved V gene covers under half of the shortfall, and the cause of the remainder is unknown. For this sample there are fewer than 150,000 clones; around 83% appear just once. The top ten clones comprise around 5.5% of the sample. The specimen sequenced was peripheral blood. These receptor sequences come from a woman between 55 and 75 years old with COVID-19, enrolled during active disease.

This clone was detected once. For the CDR3, the DNA is TGCGCCAGCAGTGTAGCAACTGAAGCTTTCTTT. Protein product: CASSVATEAFF. The chain combines TRBV10-2 with TRBJ1-1, with D unclear. Per the germline V gene, CDR1 is WSHSY and CDR2 is SAAADI. The CDR3 contains 11 residues. V lost 4 bases to trimming and J lost 5 bases, with 5 bases between them.

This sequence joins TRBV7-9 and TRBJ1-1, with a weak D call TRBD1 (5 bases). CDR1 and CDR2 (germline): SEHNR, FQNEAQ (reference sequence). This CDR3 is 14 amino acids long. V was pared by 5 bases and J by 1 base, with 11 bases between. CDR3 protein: CASSEGERNTEAFF. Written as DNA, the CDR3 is TGTGCCAGCAGCGAAGGGGAAAGGAACACTGAAGCTTTCTTT.

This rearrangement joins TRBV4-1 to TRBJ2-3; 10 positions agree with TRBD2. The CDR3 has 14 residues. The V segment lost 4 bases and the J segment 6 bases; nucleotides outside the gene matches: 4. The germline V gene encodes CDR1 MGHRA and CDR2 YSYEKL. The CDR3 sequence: CASSPGLASDTQYF. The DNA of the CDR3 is TGCGCCAGCAGCCCGGGACTAGCGAGCGATACGCAGTATTTT.

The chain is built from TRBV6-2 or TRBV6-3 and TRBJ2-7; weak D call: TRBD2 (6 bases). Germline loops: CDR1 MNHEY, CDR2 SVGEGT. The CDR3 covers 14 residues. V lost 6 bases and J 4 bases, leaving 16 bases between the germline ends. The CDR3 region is CASSPGSGGYEQYF. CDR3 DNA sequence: TGTGCCAGCAGCCCCGGGTCAGGAGGGTACGAGCAGTACTTC.

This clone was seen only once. CDR3 DNA sequence: TGTGCCAGCAGCCCGGACTACCCGGCGAACACTGAAGCTTTCTTT. Amino acids: CASSPDYPANTEAFF. The J gene is TRBJ1-1, the V gene TRBV5-6; unclear D gene. The V and J ends lost 4 bases and 1 base respectively, with 14 bases between them. CDR3 length equals 15 residues. From germline, CDR1 is SGHDT and CDR2 YYEEEE.

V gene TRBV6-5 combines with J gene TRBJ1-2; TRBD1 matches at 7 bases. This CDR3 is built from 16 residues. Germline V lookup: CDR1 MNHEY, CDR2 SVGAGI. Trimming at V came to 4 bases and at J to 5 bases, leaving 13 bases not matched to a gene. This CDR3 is CASSSTVSTGRYGYTF. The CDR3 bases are TGTGCCAGCAGTTCAACCGTTTCGACAGGGCGGTATGGCTACACCTTC.

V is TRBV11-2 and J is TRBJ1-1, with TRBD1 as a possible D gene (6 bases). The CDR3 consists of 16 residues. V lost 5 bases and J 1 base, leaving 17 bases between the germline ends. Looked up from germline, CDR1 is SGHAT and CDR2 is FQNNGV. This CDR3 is CASSVNFIRGNTEAFF. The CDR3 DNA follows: TGTGCCAGCAGCGTCAACTTCATCAGGGGGAACACTGAAGCTTTCTTT.

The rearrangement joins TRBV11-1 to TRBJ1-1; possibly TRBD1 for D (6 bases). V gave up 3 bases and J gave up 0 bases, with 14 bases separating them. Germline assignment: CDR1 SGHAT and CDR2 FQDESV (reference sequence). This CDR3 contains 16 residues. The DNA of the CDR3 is TGTGCCAGCAGCTTGGGCAGGGGATTCATGAACACTGAAGCTTTCTTT. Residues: CASSLGRGFMNTEAFF.

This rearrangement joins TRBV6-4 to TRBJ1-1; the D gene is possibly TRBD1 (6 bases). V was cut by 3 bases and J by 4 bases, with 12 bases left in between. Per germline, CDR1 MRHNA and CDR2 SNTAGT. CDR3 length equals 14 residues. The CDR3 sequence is CASSDRQGSTEAFF. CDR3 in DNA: TGTGCCAGCAGTGATCGGCAGGGGAGCACTGAAGCTTTCTTT.

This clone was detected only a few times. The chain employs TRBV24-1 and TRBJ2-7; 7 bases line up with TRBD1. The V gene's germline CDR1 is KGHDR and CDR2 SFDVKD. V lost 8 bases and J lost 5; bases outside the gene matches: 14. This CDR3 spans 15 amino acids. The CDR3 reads CATTREGDSSHEQYF. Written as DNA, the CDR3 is TGTGCCACCACCCGAGAGGGGGACAGTTCCCACGAGCAGTACTTC.

CDR3 coding DNA: TGTGCCAGCCGGCCCGGGGTGGGCTATGGCTACACCTTC. Its translation: CASRPGVGYGYTF. The chain employs TRBV25-1 and TRBJ1-2; D not certain. V lost 8 bases, J lost 4 bases, and 14 bases lay in between. Germline V gives CDR1 MGHDK, CDR2 SYGVNS. The CDR3 has 13 residues.

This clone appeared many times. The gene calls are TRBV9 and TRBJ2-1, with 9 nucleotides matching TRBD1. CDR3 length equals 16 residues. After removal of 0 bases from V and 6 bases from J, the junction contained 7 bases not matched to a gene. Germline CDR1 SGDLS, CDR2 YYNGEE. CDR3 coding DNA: TGTGCCAGCAGCGTAGCCTCGACAGGGGGAATCAATGAGCAGTTCTTC. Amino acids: CASSVASTGGINEQFF.

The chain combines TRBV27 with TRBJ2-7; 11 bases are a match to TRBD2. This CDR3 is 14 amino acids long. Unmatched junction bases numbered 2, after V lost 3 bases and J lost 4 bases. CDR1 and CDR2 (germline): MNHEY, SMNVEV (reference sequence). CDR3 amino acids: CASSLRTSGYEQYF. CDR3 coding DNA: TGTGCCAGCAGTTTGAGGACTAGCGGGTACGAGCAGTACTTC.

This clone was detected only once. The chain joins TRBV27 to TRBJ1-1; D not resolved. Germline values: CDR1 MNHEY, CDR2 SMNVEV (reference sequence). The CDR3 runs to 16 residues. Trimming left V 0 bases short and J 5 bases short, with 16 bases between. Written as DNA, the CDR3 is TGTGCCAGCAGTTTATCGGGTTATCGACGGGGAACTGAAGCTTTCTTT. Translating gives CASSLSGYRRGTEAFF.

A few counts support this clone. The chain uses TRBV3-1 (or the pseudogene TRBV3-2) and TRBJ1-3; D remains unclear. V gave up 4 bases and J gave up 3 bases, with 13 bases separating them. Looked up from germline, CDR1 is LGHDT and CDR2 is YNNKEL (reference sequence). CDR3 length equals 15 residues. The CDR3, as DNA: TGTGCCAGCAGCCGTAGGAGGGATTATGGAAACACCATATATTTT. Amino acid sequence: CASSRRRDYGNTIYF.

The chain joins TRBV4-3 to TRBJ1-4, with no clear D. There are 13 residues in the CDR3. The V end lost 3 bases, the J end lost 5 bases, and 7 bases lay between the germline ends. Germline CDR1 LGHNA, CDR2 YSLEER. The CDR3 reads CASSHKPNEKLFF. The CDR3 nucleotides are TGCGCCAGCAGCCATAAGCCGAATGAAAAACTGTTTTTT.

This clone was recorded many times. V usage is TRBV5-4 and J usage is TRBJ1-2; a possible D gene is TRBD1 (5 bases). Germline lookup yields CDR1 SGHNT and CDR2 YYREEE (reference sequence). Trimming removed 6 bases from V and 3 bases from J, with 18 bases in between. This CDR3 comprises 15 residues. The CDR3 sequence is CASIIGRGDDYGYTF. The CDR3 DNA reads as TGTGCCAGCATCATTGGTCGGGGGGACGACTATGGCTACACCTTC.

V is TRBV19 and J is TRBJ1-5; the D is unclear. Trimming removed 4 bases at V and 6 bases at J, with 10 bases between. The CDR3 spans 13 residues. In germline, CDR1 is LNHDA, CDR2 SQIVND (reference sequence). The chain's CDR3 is CASSKEVAQPQHF. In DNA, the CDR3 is TGTGCCAGTAGTAAGGAGGTGGCTCAGCCCCAGCATTTT.

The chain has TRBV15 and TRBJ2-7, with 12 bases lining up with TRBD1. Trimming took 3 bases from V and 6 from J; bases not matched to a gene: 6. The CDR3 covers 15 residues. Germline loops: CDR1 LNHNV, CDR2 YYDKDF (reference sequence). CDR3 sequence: CATSSSGQGAVEQYF. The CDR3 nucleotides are TGTGCCACCAGCAGTTCGGGACAGGGGGCGGTCGAGCAGTACTTC.

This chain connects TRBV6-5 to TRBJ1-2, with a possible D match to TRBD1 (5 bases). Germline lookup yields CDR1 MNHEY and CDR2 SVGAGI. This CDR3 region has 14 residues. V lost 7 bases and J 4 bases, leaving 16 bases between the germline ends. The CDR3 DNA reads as TGTGCCAGCATGTTCGGGGGAGCTCTCTATGGCTACACCTTC. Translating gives CASMFGGALYGYTF.

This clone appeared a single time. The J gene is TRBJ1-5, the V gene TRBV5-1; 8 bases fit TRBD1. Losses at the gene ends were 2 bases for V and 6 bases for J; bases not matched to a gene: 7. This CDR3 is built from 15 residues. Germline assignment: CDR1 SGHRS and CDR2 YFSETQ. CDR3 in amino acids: CASSLQGDSGQPQHF. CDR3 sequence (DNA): TGCGCCAGCAGCTTACAGGGGGACAGCGGTCAGCCCCAGCATTTT.

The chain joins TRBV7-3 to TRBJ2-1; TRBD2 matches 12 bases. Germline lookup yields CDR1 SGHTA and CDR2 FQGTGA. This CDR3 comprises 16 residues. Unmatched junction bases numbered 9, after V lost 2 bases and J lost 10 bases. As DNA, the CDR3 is TGTGCCAGCAGCTTACCCTCTACTAGCGGGGGGATAGAGCAGTTCTTC. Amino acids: CASSLPSTSGGIEQFF.

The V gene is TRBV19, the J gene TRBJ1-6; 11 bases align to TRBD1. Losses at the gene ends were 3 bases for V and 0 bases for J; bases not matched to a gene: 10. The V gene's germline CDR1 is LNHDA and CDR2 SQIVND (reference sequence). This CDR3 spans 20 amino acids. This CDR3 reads CASSIAGTGGINSYNSPLHF. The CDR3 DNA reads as TGTGCCAGTAGTATTGCCGGGACAGGGGGAATTAACTCCTATAATTCACCCCTCCACTTT.